This TCR beta chain was identified in a study of CD8+ T cells in alopecia areata. The CDR3 has 15 amino acids. Germline CDR1 SSHAT, CDR2 FNYEAQ (reference sequence). Findings of the study overall: Possibly as an HLA-related effect, TCR sharing across patients appeared less clear than in mice. Lesional scalp exceeded normal scalp in clonality, especially in alopecia totalis/universalis.

Extracted RNA was reverse transcribed into cDNA, the sequencing template. Libraries were prepared by immunoSEQ multiplex PCR; TCRdb keeps only in-frame clonotypes and omits some of them. The sample yields about 110,000 clones, under 60% seen once. Those with alopecia areata gave lesional scalp punch biopsies and peripheral blood. Worth noting for this clone: The antigen is undetermined. A single base is all that separates this from a far larger clone, so a read error is likely.

Specimen: NKG2D-low CD8+ T cells sorted from blood. The TCR sequence derives from a human donor with alopecia areata. This rearrangement joins TRBV7-7 to TRBJ2-7; no reliable D call. CDR3 DNA sequence: TGTGCTAGCAGCTTAGACGTTGGCAGTGCCTACGAGCAGTACTTC. Translating it yields CASSLDVGSAYEQYF.